Presented here are 26 T cell receptor beta chains from one specimen sequenced in a study of cytomegalovirus exposure and HLA in healthy donors. Primers: 60 Vbeta forward and 13 Jbeta reverse. The protocol was immunoSEQ multiplex PCR, while the TCRdb copy is restricted to in-frame clones and leaves out a portion. The top ten clones hold roughly 1.4% of a sample with 170,000 or so clones, around 77% of them seen once. Sequencing was done on a sample of PBMCs. These receptors all come from a woman aged 25 to 45 in good health and CMV-seronegative.

The V gene is TRBV29-1, the J gene TRBJ2-3; maybe TRBD2 (6 bases). Trimming removed 4 bases at V and 3 bases at J, with 11 bases between. The CDR3 sequence is 13 residues long. Germline CDR1 is SQVTM and CDR2 is ANQGSEA. CDR3 sequence: CSVASGGTDTQYF. The CDR3 bases are TGCAGCGTTGCCAGCGGAGGGACAGATACGCAGTATTTT.

In this sample, this clone turned up a few times. The chain carries TRBV5-1 and TRBJ2-2; 8 positions agree with TRBD2. Germline values: CDR1 SGHRS, CDR2 YFSETQ. With 0 bases clipped from V and 5 bases from J, the junction kept 6 bases outside the gene matches. CDR3 size: 16 residues. CDR3 amino acids: CASSLAGGGPTGELFF. In DNA, the CDR3 is TGCGCCAGCAGCTTGGCAGGCGGGGGGCCAACCGGGGAGCTGTTTTTT. Supplemented by reference TRBV5-1 and TRBJ2-2, the full variable domain reads KAGVTQTPRYLIKTRGQQVTLSCSPISGHRSVSWYQQTPGQGLQFLFEYFSETQRNKGNFPGRFSGRQFSNSRSEMNVSTLELGDSALYLCASSLAGGGPTGELFFGEGSRLTVL.

This chain joins TRBV14 and TRBJ1-4; D call uncertain. The germline gives CDR1 SGHDN, CDR2 FVKESK. Trimming pared 1 base from V and 0 bases from J, leaving 12 bases between. This CDR3 has 17 amino acids. This CDR3 reads CASSQGRSRATNEKLFF. The CDR3 coding sequence is TGTGCCAGCAGCCAAGGAAGAAGCCGGGCAACTAATGAAAAACTGTTTTTT.

V is TRBV5-1 and J is TRBJ1-1; maybe TRBD1 (6 bases). CDR3 length equals 16 residues. Trimming removed 3 bases from V and 3 bases from J, with 18 bases in between. CDR1 SGHRS and CDR2 YFSETQ come from the germline V gene. CDR3 protein: CASSSGLDRTDTEAFF. The CDR3 DNA is TGCGCCAGCAGCTCCGGACTAGACAGGACGGACACTGAAGCTTTCTTT.

In its sample, this clone was seen a few times. The chain combines TRBV18 with TRBJ1-4, with D unclear. Trimming took off 2 bases at V and 6 bases at J, with 10 bases between the two ends. This CDR3 has 14 residues. Germline V gene data show CDR1 as KGHSH and CDR2 as LQKENI. The CDR3 spells CASSPSRVDEKLFF. Written as DNA, the CDR3 is TGTGCCAGCTCACCAAGCCGTGTAGATGAAAAACTGTTTTTT.

The chain couples TRBV9 to TRBJ1-1; possibly TRBD1 for D (5 bases). CDR1 is SGDLS, CDR2 YYNGEE, per germline. Trimming removed 3 bases from V and 2 bases from J, with 11 bases in between. The CDR3 is made up of 14 amino acids. CDR3: CASSARTGNTEAFF. CDR3 bases: TGTGCCAGCAGCGCCCGAACAGGAAACACTGAAGCTTTCTTT.

The J gene is TRBJ2-3, the V gene TRBV5-8, with 14 nucleotides matching TRBD2. Germline loops: CDR1 SGHTS, CDR2 YDEGEE. The CDR3 consists of 16 residues. J gave up 6 bases and V 0 bases, and 3 bases lay outside the gene matches. This CDR3 reads CASSLGLAGGIDTQYF. CDR3 in DNA: TGTGCCAGCAGCTTGGGACTAGCGGGGGGGATCGATACGCAGTATTTT.

This chain connects TRBV29-1 to TRBJ1-6; no firm D call. Trimming took off 6 bases at V and 7 bases at J, with 13 bases between the two ends. This CDR3 has 13 amino acids. CDR1 SQVTM and CDR2 ANQGSEA come from the germline V gene. This chain's CDR3 is CSVSSGLNSPLHF. The CDR3 nucleotides read TGCAGCGTATCGTCCGGGTTGAATTCACCCCTCCACTTT. The full variable domain, in which reference TRBV29-1 and TRBJ1-6 provide the parts outside the CDR3, is SAVISQKPSRDICQRGTSLTIQCQVDSQVTMMFWYRQQPGQSLTLIATANQGSEATYESGFVIDKFPISRPNLTFSTLTVSNMSPEDSSIYLCSVSSGLNSPLHFGNGTRLTVT.

The gene calls are TRBV7-8 and TRBJ2-2; 9 nucleotides line up with TRBD1. This CDR3 spans 18 amino acids. The V gene end was trimmed by 3 bases and the J gene end by 3 bases; junction bases not matched to a gene: 11. The V gene's germline CDR1 is SGHVS and CDR2 FQNEAQ. CDR3 in DNA: TGTGCCAGCAGCTTGTATATTTTACAGGGGGCGGACACCGGGGAGCTGTTTTTT. Protein: CASSLYILQGADTGELFF.

The genes are TRBV4-2 and TRBJ1-2; D unclear. Germline V gives CDR1 LGHNA, CDR2 YNFKEQ. Between the trimmed V and J ends, which lost 0 bases and 7 bases, there was a span of 18 bases. The CDR3 is made up of 16 amino acids. The CDR3 DNA is TGTGCCAGCAGCCAAGAGGGGAATTGGGGAGGTTCTGGCTACACCTTC. This encodes CASSQEGNWGGSGYTF.

The rearrangement links TRBV2 to TRBJ1-6; TRBD1 matches at 7 bases. The CDR3 totals 15 residues. Germline V gives CDR1 SNHLY, CDR2 FYNNEI. With V trimmed by 1 base and J by 7 bases, 4 bases remained unmatched. In DNA, the CDR3 is TGTGCCAGCAGTGAAGATTTAGGGGGCAATTCACCCCTCCACTTT. Its protein is CASSEDLGGNSPLHF.

For this clone: The sample contains more than one DNA sequence encoding this CDR3. V and J are TRBV15 and TRBJ2-5, with a tentative D call TRBD2 (7 bases). The germline V gene encodes CDR1 LNHNV and CDR2 YYDKDF (reference sequence). Between the trimmed V and J ends, which lost 3 bases and 4 bases, there was a span of 15 bases. The CDR3 consists of 15 residues. Here the CDR3 DNA reads TGTGCCACCAGCAGCACGGGGGGCAGGGGAGAGACCCAGTACTTC. This translates into CATSSTGGRGETQYF.

The chain links TRBV5-1 to TRBJ2-5; TRBD2 agrees at 10 bases. The germline CDR1 and CDR2 sequences are SGHRS and YFSETQ. The V and J ends lost 4 bases and 7 bases, in that order; junction bases with no gene match: 7. The CDR3 contains 14 residues. The chain's CDR3 is CASSLLQRGGTQYF. DNA of the CDR3: TGCGCCAGCAGCCTCCTGCAGCGGGGGGGGACCCAGTACTTC. Complete variable domain (other parts from reference TRBV5-1 and TRBJ2-5): KAGVTQTPRYLIKTRGQQVTLSCSPISGHRSVSWYQQTPGQGLQFLFEYFSETQRNKGNFPGRFSGRQFSNSRSEMNVSTLELGDSALYLCASSLLQRGGTQYFGPGTRLLVL.

The CDR3 loop is CASSLFRREDEQYF. In DNA form, the CDR3 reads TGTGCCAGCTCCCTCTTTCGCAGGGAGGACGAGCAGTACTTC. This chain links TRBV18 with TRBJ2-7; possibly TRBD2 for D (6 bases). Germline CDR1 and CDR2: KGHSH and LQKENI. The CDR3 spans 14 residues. The germline V and J ends were trimmed by 6 bases and 5 bases, with 17 bases remaining between them. The full variable domain, completed using reference TRBV18 and TRBJ2-7, is NAGVMQNPRHLVRRRGQEARLRCSPMKGHSHVYWYRQLPEEGLKFMVYLQKENIIDESGMPKERFSAEFPKEGPSILRIQQVVRGDSAAYFCASSLFRREDEQYFGPGTRLTVT.

This rearrangement joins TRBV5-5 to TRBJ1-6; TRBD1 is a possible D gene (6 bases). CDR1 and CDR2 from the germline V gene are SGHKS and YYEKEE (reference sequence). This CDR3 spans 16 amino acids. V shed 0 bases and J shed 10 bases, with 17 bases lying between them. The CDR3 region has the DNA TGTGCCAGCAGCTTGGCCCCTCAGGGGCCCACGTCACCCCTCCACTTT. It yields the protein CASSLAPQGPTSPLHF.

This clone came up once. This chain connects TRBV2 to TRBJ1-1, with D possibly TRBD1 on 5 matching bases. Between the trimmed V and J ends, which lost 6 bases and 5 bases, there was a span of 13 bases. There are 13 residues in the CDR3. The germline CDR1 and CDR2 sequences are SNHLY and FYNNEI. The CDR3 nucleotides are TGTGCCAGCAGGGGGGGACCATTGACTGAAGCTTTCTTT. Protein product: CASRGGPLTEAFF.

V is TRBV29-1 and J is TRBJ1-3, with 8 bases aligning to TRBD1. From germline, CDR1 is SQVTM and CDR2 ANQGSEA. The CDR3 contains 13 residues. Germline trimming cut 3 bases from V and 7 bases from J; bases unmatched to any gene: 5. CDR3: CSVEDRERNTIYF. The CDR3 nucleotides read TGCAGCGTTGAGGACAGGGAGCGGAACACCATATATTTT.

This clone was seen once. V and J are TRBV7-9 and TRBJ2-5; D might be TRBD1 (6 bases). CDR1 is SEHNR, CDR2 FQNEAQ, per germline (reference sequence). CDR3 length: 13 residues. V gave up 5 bases and J gave up 4 bases, with 11 bases separating them. This CDR3 reads CASSELGGETQYF. CDR3 nucleotides: TGTGCCAGCAGCGAGCTAGGGGGAGAGACCCAGTACTTC.

This rearrangement joins TRBV28 to TRBJ1-5; D not certain. This CDR3 has 12 amino acids. Germline CDR1 reads MDHEN; CDR2 reads SYDVKM. The V end lost 2 bases, the J end lost 6 bases, and 5 bases lay between the germline ends. This CDR3 is CASSLIGQPQHF. The CDR3 DNA sequence: TGTGCCAGCAGTTTAATCGGTCAGCCCCAGCATTTT. The complete variable domain, with remaining parts taken from reference TRBV28 and TRBJ1-5, reads DVKVTQSSRYLVKRTGEKVFLECVQDMDHENMFWYRQDPGLGLRLIYFSYDVKMKEKGDIPEGYSVSREKKERFSLILESASTNQTSMYLCASSLIGQPQHFGDGTRLSIL.

The chain carries TRBV5-1 and TRBJ1-3; D is unresolved. From germline, CDR1 is SGHRS and CDR2 YFSETQ. CDR3 length: 14 residues. Trimming cost V 1 base and J 4 bases, with 9 bases left between them. CDR3 nucleotides: TGCGCCAGCAGCTTGACCAATCGGGGAAACACCATATATTTT. As protein: CASSLTNRGNTIYF.

This chain connects TRBV4-1 to TRBJ1-5, with D unclear. The CDR3 loop spans 16 amino acids. Trimming left V 0 bases short and J 1 base short, with 10 bases between. CDR1 and CDR2 (germline): MGHRA, YSYEKL. CDR3 residues: CASSQDISSSNQPQHF. The CDR3 nucleotides are TGCGCCAGCAGCCAAGATATTTCTAGCAGCAATCAGCCCCAGCATTTT.

The chain employs TRBV2 and TRBJ1-6, with D maybe TRBD1 (5 bases). CDR1 SNHLY and CDR2 FYNNEI come from the germline V gene. The germline V and J ends were trimmed by 7 bases and 3 bases, with 7 bases remaining between them. This CDR3 is built from 13 residues. CDR3 nucleotides: TGTGCCAGCACCGACAGCTATAATTCACCCCTCCACTTT. This translates into CASTDSYNSPLHF.

This chain links TRBV27 with TRBJ1-1; D gene uncertain. V lost 3 bases, J lost 4 bases, and 12 bases lay in between. The length of the CDR3 is 14 residues. Germline V lookup: CDR1 MNHEY, CDR2 SMNVEV (reference sequence). DNA for the CDR3: TGTGCCAGCAGTTTCGAGGGAGTAAGCACTGAAGCTTTCTTT. Translating it yields CASSFEGVSTEAFF.

The chain employs TRBV7-8 and TRBJ1-4; D might be TRBD1 (5 bases). Germline CDR1 reads SGHVS; CDR2 reads FQNEAQ. The CDR3 is 14 amino acids. Deletions cut 5 bases from V and 8 bases from J, with 15 bases between. CDR3 protein: CASSASGFREKLFF. In DNA, the CDR3 is TGTGCCAGCAGCGCCTCAGGGTTTAGGGAAAAACTGTTTTTT. Supplemented by reference TRBV7-8 and TRBJ1-4, the full variable domain reads GAGVSQSPRYKVAKRGQDVALRCDPISGHVSLFWYQQALGQGPEFLTYFQNEAQLDKSGLPSDRFFAERPEGSVSTLKIQRTQQEDSAVYLCASSASGFREKLFFGSGTQLSVL.

Turning to this clone: Other DNA sequences in the same sample also yield this CDR3. The rearrangement joins TRBV5-1 to TRBJ1-1; D may be TRBD1 (5 bases). Trimming left V 0 bases short and J 2 bases short, with 11 bases between. There are 15 residues in the CDR3. From germline, CDR1 is SGHRS and CDR2 YFSETQ. This CDR3 is CASSLDGQGNTEAFF. DNA for the CDR3: TGCGCCAGCAGCTTGGACGGGCAGGGAAACACTGAAGCTTTCTTT.

This rearrangement joins TRBV5-1 to TRBJ2-1, with no clear D. The V and J ends lost 1 base and 0 bases respectively, with 11 bases between them. The CDR3 extends over 16 amino acids. Germline V lookup: CDR1 SGHRS, CDR2 YFSETQ. The CDR3 nucleotides read TGCGCCAGCAGCTTGTCGCACAGCAGCTCCTACAATGAGCAGTTCTTC. Protein product: CASSLSHSSSYNEQFF.